This T cell receptor beta chain is from a study of OX40 agonist ivuxolimab in advanced cancers. Overall study context: All patients had ivuxolimab intravenously every 2 weeks at 0.01 to 10 mg/kg. The study's findings and limits: CD8+ T cells were the subset that, on average, had more expanded clones than CD4+.

CDR1 is SGHRS and CDR2 is YFSETQ in the germline V gene. J lost 6 bases, V lost 3 bases, and 2 bases had no gene match. The CDR3 is 13 amino acids. In regard to this clone: Antigen: not known.

Assay: immunoSEQ multiplex PCR; the TCRdb copy retains only in-frame clones and omits some. The sample holds tens of thousands of clones; 70% to 90% are singletons and the top ten take 1.3%. The input for sequencing was CD4+ or CD8+ T cells sorted from blood, taken in a trial of the OX40 agonist ivuxolimab. The receptor comes from an adult with an advanced solid tumor such as melanoma, head and neck, liver or kidney cancer. The chain uses TRBV5-1 and TRBJ2-7, with 11 nucleotides matching TRBD1. The CDR3 bases are TGCGCCAGCAGCTGGGGGACAGGGGGCGAGCAGTACTTC. Protein product: CASSWGTGGEQYF.